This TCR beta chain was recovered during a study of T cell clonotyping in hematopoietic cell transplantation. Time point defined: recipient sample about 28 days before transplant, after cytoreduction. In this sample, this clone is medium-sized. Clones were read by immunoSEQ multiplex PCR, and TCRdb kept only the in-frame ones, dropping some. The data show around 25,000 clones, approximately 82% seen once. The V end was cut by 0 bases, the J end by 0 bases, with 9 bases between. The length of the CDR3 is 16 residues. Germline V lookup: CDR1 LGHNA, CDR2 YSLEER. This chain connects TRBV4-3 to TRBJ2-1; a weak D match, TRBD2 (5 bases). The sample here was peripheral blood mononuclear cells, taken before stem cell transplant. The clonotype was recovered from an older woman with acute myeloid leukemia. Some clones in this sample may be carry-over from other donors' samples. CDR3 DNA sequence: TGCGCCAGCAGCCAAGATACCCGGGACTCCTACAATGAGCAGTTCTTC. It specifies CASSQDTRDSYNEQFF.